Listed below are T cell receptor beta chains from one sample, sequenced in a study of T cell responses to AZD1222 COVID-19 vaccine. Some clones are missing from TCRdb's copy, which holds only in-frame ones; the method was immunoSEQ multiplex PCR. The table records 110,000 or so clones, around 89% of them present only once. The input for sequencing was peripheral blood, taken 28 days after the second AZD1222 dose. These receptors all come from an adult who received the AZD1222 COVID-19 vaccine. CDR3s include the opening cysteine and the closing phenylalanine or tryptophan. The D gene is left open where the match is weak. The size of a clone is reported for some rows only, either as once, few or many, or as a class for expanded clones.

DNA	CDR3	J	V	size	D
TGTGCCAGCAGCACCATCGAGCTGACTGGCTCCTACGAGCAGTACTTC	CASSTIELTGSYEQYF	TRBJ2-7	TRBV21-1	once	.
TGTGCCAGCAGCTCTCCTCCGGGACTAGCGGAAAGAGAAGATACGCAGTATTTT	CASSSPPGLAEREDTQYF	TRBJ2-3	TRBV7-9	.	TRBD2
TGTGCCAGCAGTTTATTACAGGGGAATCAGCCCCAGCATTTT	CASSLLQGNQPQHF	TRBJ1-5	TRBV6-5	.	TRBD1
TGTGCCAGCTCGAGTGGTCCAGGGGGCCCTGGGGCCAACGTCCTGACTTTC	CASSSGPGGPGANVLTF	TRBJ2-6	TRBV18	.	TRBD1
TGTGCCAGCAGCTTAGCGGGCACAGATACGCAGTATTTT	CASSLAGTDTQYF	TRBJ2-3	TRBV11-2	.	.
TGTGCCAGCAGCGCTAGCGGGTATGATGAGCAGTTCTTC	CASSASGYDEQFF	TRBJ2-1	TRBV9	.	TRBD2
TGCGCCAGCAGCCTCGGGACGGTCGACAAGGCTTTCTTT	CASSLGTVDKAFF	TRBJ1-1	TRBV5-1	.	.
TGTGCCAGCAGCCATGGCTGGAGACAGGGGAACAATGAGCAGTTCTTC	CASSHGWRQGNNEQFF	TRBJ2-1	TRBV5-8	once	TRBD1
TGTGCCAGCTCACCCAGGGAGGGCACTGAAGCTTTCTTT	CASSPREGTEAFF	TRBJ1-1	TRBV18	.	.
TGCAGCGTGGGAAGTGGTGGCGGAGGGGAGACCCAGTACTTC	CSVGSGGGGETQYF	TRBJ2-5	TRBV29-1	.	.
TGCGCCAGCAGCTTATCCACCTATGACACTGAAGCTTTCTTT	CASSLSTYDTEAFF	TRBJ1-1	TRBV5-1	once	.
TGTGCCAGCAGTTTAGGGTCCTACAATGAGCAGTTCTTC	CASSLGSYNEQFF	TRBJ2-1	TRBV28	.	.
TGTGCCAGCAGACTAGGACAGGAAGATAATTCACCCCTCCACTTT	CASRLGQEDNSPLHF	TRBJ1-6	TRBV7-8	once	TRBD1
TGTGCCAGCAGCTTAGAACGGTCGAGCTCCTACGAGCAGTACTTC	CASSLERSSSYEQYF	TRBJ2-7	TRBV7-9	.	.
TGTGCCAGCAGTTTGGCAGGGGGCGACAATCAGCCCCAGCATTTT	CASSLAGGDNQPQHF	TRBJ1-5	TRBV28	.	TRBD1
TGTGCCAGCAGCTTAGGTCCAGGGGGCGCAAAATCTGAAGCTTTCTTT	CASSLGPGGAKSEAFF	TRBJ1-1	TRBV7-9	.	TRBD1
TGTGCCATCAGTGAGTCGCGGCTAGCGGCAACCTACGAGCAGTACTTC	CAISESRLAATYEQYF	TRBJ2-7	TRBV10-3	.	TRBD2
TGCGCCAGCAGCTTGGGGCCTCTGAACACCGGGGAGCTGTTTTTT	CASSLGPLNTGELFF	TRBJ2-2	TRBV5-1	.	.
TGTGCCAGCAGCCCATCCCGGACTAGCGGGGGACGCACAGATACGCAGTATTTT	CASSPSRTSGGRTDTQYF	TRBJ2-3	TRBV9	.	TRBD2
TGCGCCAGCAGCGAACAGCTGAGCTCTGGAAACACCATATATTTT	CASSEQLSSGNTIYF	TRBJ1-3	TRBV5-1	.	.
TGTGCCTGGTTTTTTAACACTGAAGCTTTCTTT	CAWFFNTEAFF	TRBJ1-1	TRBV30	.	.
TGCAGCGTTAAGGGAGACTACGAGCAGTACTTC	CSVKGDYEQYF	TRBJ2-7	TRBV29-1	.	.
TGTGCCACCGGGCTAGCGGGAGGTATCGTGGCCCAGTACTTC	CATGLAGGIVAQYF	TRBJ2-5	TRBV6-5	.	TRBD2
TGTGCCAGCAGCGACCGGGACAGTGGAAACACCATATATTTT	CASSDRDSGNTIYF	TRBJ1-3	TRBV7-8	once	TRBD1
TGTGCCAGCGCCGCCGGGACAGGGTGGCAAAAACTGTTTTTT	CASAAGTGWQKLFF	TRBJ1-4	TRBV2	.	TRBD1
TGCGCCAGCAGAGGACAGGGAGTTGAAAAACTGTTTTTT	CASRGQGVEKLFF	TRBJ1-4	TRBV10-1	once	TRBD1
TGTGCCAGCAGCCCCCGTGAGGGGCTCCGCTACGAGCAGTACTTC	CASSPREGLRYEQYF	TRBJ2-7	TRBV6-5	.	.
TGTGCCAGCACCCCGGGACTAGCGAATTACAATGAGCAGTTCTTC	CASTPGLANYNEQFF	TRBJ2-1	TRBV28	.	TRBD2
TGTGCCAGCAGCTCTACGGGGTACACAGATACGCAGTATTTT	CASSSTGYTDTQYF	TRBJ2-3	TRBV11-1	.	.
TGTGCCAGCAGCTCCGGGGGCCTAAATTCACCCCTCCACTTT	CASSSGGLNSPLHF	TRBJ1-6	TRBV11-2	.	.
TGTGCCAGTAGTATCCGGGGGGACTATGGCTACACCTTC	CASSIRGDYGYTF	TRBJ1-2	TRBV19	few	.
TGTGCCAGCAGCGGGGGGACCAACGAGCAGTACTTC	CASSGGTNEQYF	TRBJ2-7	TRBV5-6	once	.
TGTGCCAGCAGCTACGACACACTGGTGGGGGAGCAGTACTTC	CASSYDTLVGEQYF	TRBJ2-7	TRBV7-3	.	.
TGTGCCTCGGCCGGACAGGGAGGGGAAAAACTGTTTTTT	CASAGQGGEKLFF	TRBJ1-4	TRBV30	.	TRBD1
TGTGCCAGCAGCGTAGGCGGGGGGATCTCCTTCAACTATGGCTACACCTTC	CASSVGGGISFNYGYTF	TRBJ1-2	TRBV9	.	.
TGTGCCAGCAGGGTGGGACAGGACCCAACCTACGAGCAGTACTTC	CASRVGQDPTYEQYF	TRBJ2-7	TRBV2	few	TRBD1
TGTGCCAGCAGAAATGGGGGACAGGGTGGCTCACCCCTCCACTTT	CASRNGGQGGSPLHF	TRBJ1-6	TRBV3-1/TRBV3-2	.	TRBD1
TGTGCCAGCACCCTTAGCGGGGAAGAGACCCAGTACTTC	CASTLSGEETQYF	TRBJ2-5	TRBV2	.	TRBD2
TGTGCCAGTAGTATCCGATCCCCCTCCTGGGATAGCAATCAGCCCCAGCATTTT	CASSIRSPSWDSNQPQHF	TRBJ1-5	TRBV19	.	.
TGTGCCAGCAGCTTAGATGGGACAGGGAACTACAATGAGCAGTTCTTC	CASSLDGTGNYNEQFF	TRBJ2-1	TRBV11-3	.	TRBD1
TGTGCCAGCAGCCACTGCGAACTAGCGGCCTCCTACAATGAGCAGTTCTTC	CASSHCELAASYNEQFF	TRBJ2-1	TRBV14	.	TRBD2
TGTGCCAGCAGCTTCCGGTCAGGGGCTTTCTTT	CASSFRSGAFF	TRBJ1-1	TRBV5-8	.	.
TGTGCCAGCAGTTCAAATGACAGGGCTTCGTACCAAGAGACCCAGTACTTC	CASSSNDRASYQETQYF	TRBJ2-5	TRBV7-3	once	TRBD1
TGCAGCGTTGCGAAGGACGGGGAAAAACTGTTTTTT	CSVAKDGEKLFF	TRBJ1-4	TRBV29-1	.	.
TGCAGCGTTGAAGATCGGAGAAGCTCCTACAATGAGCAGTTCTTC	CSVEDRRSSYNEQFF	TRBJ2-1	TRBV29-1	.	.
TGTGCCACCTCCCCCGGGGCCTCTGGAAACACCATATATTTT	CATSPGASGNTIYF	TRBJ1-3	TRBV15	.	.
TGTGCCAGCAGTCCTACCTACACTAGCGGGGCGTGGATCACAGATACGCAGTATTTT	CASSPTYTSGAWITDTQYF	TRBJ2-3	TRBV6-6	.	TRBD2
TGTGCCAGTAGTATAAAGGCGGGGGGGCCGTACAATGAGCAGTTCTTC	CASSIKAGGPYNEQFF	TRBJ2-1	TRBV19	.	TRBD2
TGTGCCAGCAGCCCCGGGGAGGGGTCCACAGATACGCAGTATTTT	CASSPGEGSTDTQYF	TRBJ2-3	TRBV11-3	.	TRBD2
TGTGCCAGCAGCCAAGGCTTTAGGAGACAGGGACACTATGGCTACACCTTC	CASSQGFRRQGHYGYTF	TRBJ1-2	TRBV3-1/TRBV3-2	.	TRBD1
TGTGCCAGCAGCCGCGGGGGGCCCTCTTACAATGAGCAGTTCTTC	CASSRGGPSYNEQFF	TRBJ2-1	TRBV4-2	.	TRBD2
TGTGCAATCGGAGGGACTAGCGGGGGGGATACAGATACGCAGTATTTT	CAIGGTSGGDTDTQYF	TRBJ2-3	TRBV10-3	once	TRBD2
TGTGCCAGCAGCGCGAGGGGTAGGCGCTACGAGCAGTACTTC	CASSARGRRYEQYF	TRBJ2-7	TRBV5-8	.	.
TGTGCCAGCAGCTTGAGTTCCGGGACAGAATTTTTGTATGGCTACACCTTC	CASSLSSGTEFLYGYTF	TRBJ1-2	TRBV5-6	.	TRBD1
TGTGCCAGCAGTTTAGGCTGGGGGGGGGAGCAGTACTTC	CASSLGWGGEQYF	TRBJ2-7	TRBV28	.	TRBD2
TGCAGCGCTCCCATTTTCCTGACAGGGCGGTGGGGCTACACCTTC	CSAPIFLTGRWGYTF	TRBJ1-2	TRBV29-1	.	TRBD1